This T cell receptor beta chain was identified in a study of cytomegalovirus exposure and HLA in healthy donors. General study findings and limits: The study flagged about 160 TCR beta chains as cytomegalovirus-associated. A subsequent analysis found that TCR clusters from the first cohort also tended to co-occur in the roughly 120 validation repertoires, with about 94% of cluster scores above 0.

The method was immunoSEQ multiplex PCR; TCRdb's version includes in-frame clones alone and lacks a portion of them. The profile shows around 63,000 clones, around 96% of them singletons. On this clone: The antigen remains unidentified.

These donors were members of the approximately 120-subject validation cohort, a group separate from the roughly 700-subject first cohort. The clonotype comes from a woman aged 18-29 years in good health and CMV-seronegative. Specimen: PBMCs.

The CDR3 sequence: CASSPPRGTQYF. CDR3 nucleotide sequence: TGTGCCAGCAGTCCCCCGCGGGGTACGCAGTATTTT. The V gene is TRBV6-5, the J gene TRBJ2-3; D may be TRBD2 (6 bases). There are 12 residues in the CDR3. With 5 bases removed from V and 8 bases from J, the gap between germline ends came to 11 bases. Germline V gene lookup returns CDR1 MNHEY and CDR2 SVGAGI.